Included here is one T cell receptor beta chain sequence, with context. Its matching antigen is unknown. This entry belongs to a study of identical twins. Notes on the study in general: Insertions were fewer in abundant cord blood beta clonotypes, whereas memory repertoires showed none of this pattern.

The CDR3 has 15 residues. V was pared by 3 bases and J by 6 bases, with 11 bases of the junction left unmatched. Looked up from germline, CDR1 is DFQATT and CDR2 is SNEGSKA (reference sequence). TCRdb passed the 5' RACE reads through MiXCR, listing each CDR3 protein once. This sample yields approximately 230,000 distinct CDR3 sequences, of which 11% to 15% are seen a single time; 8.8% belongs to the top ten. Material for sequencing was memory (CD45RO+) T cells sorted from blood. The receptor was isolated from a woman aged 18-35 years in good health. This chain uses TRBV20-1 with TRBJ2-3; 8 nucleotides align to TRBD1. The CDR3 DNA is TGCAGTGCTAGTCCCGCACAGGGGGTGGGGGATACGCAGTATTTT. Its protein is CSASPAQGVGDTQYF.